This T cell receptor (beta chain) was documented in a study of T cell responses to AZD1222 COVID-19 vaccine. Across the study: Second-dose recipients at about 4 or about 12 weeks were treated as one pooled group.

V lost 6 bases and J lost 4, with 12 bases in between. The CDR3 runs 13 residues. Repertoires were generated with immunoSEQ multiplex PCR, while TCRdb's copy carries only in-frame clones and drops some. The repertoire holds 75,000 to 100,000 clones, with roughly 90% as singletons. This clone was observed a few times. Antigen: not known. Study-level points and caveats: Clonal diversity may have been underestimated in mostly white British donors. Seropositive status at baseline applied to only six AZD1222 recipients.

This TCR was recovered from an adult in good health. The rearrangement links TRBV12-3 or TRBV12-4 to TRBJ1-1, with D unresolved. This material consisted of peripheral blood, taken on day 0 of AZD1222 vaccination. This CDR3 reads CASSQLYGTEAFF. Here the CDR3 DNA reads TGTGCCAGCAGCCAGCTGTATGGCACTGAAGCTTTCTTT.